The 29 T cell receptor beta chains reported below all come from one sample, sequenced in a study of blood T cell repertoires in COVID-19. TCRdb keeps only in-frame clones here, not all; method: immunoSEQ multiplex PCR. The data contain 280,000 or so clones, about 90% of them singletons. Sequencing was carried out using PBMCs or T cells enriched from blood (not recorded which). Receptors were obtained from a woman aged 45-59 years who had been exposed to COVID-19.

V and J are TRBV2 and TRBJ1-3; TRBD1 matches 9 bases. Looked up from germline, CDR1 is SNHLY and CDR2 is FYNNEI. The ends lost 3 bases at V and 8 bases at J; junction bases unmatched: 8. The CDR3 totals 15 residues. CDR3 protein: CASSDQQGATDTIYF. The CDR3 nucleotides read TGTGCCAGCAGTGATCAACAGGGGGCGACTGACACCATATATTTT.

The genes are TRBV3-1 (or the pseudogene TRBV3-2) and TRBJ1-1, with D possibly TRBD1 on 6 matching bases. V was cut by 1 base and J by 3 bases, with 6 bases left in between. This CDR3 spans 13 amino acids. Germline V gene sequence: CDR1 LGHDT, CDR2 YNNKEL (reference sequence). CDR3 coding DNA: TGTGCCAGCAGCCAAGGGGGGCACACTGAAGCTTTCTTT. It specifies CASSQGGHTEAFF.

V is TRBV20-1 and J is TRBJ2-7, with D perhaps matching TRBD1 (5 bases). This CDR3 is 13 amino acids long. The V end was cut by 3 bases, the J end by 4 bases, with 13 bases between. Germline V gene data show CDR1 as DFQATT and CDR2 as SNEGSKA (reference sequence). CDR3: CSASQGVAYEQYF. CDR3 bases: TGCAGTGCTAGTCAGGGCGTGGCGTACGAGCAGTACTTC.

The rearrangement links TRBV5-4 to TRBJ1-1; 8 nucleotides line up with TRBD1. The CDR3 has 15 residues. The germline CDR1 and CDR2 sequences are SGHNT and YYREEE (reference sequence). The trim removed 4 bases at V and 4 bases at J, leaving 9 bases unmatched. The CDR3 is CASSGNRGGGTEAFF. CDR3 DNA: TGTGCCAGCAGCGGGAACAGGGGGGGAGGCACTGAAGCTTTCTTT.

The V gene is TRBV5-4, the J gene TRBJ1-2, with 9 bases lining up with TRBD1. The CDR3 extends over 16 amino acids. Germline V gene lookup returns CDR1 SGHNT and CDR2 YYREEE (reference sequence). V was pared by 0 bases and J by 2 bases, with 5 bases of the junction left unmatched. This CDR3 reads CASSLASDRGNYGYTF. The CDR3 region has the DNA TGTGCCAGCAGCTTGGCGAGTGACAGGGGGAACTATGGCTACACCTTC.

The CDR3 coding sequence is TGTGCCAGTAGTCCATCAGGGGGAGGCAATCAGCCCCAGCATTTT. This gives the protein CASSPSGGGNQPQHF. The V gene is TRBV19, the J gene TRBJ1-5, with 7 bases aligning to TRBD1. The V and J ends lost 5 bases and 2 bases, in that order; junction bases with no gene match: 6. Per the germline V gene, CDR1 is LNHDA and CDR2 is SQIVND (reference sequence). The CDR3 is 15 residues long.

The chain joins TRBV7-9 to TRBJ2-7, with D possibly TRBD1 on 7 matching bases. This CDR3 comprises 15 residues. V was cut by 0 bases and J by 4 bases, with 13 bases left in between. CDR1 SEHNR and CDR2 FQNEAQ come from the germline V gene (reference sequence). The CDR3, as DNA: TGTGCCAGCAGCTTAGCGCGGGACAGAAAGTACGAGCAGTACTTC. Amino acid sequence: CASSLARDRKYEQYF.

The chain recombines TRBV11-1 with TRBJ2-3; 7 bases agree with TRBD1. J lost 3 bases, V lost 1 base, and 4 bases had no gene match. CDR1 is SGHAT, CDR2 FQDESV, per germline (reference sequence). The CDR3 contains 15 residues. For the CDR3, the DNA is TGTGCCAGCAGCTTAGGTGAGGGGGCGACAGATACGCAGTATTTT. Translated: CASSLGEGATDTQYF.

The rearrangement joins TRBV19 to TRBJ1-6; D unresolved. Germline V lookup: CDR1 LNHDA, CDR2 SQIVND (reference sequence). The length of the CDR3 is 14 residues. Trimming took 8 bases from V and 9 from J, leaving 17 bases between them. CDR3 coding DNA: TGTGCCAGTGCATTCAGTTCTAGCGTTTCACCCCTCCACTTT. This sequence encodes CASAFSSSVSPLHF.

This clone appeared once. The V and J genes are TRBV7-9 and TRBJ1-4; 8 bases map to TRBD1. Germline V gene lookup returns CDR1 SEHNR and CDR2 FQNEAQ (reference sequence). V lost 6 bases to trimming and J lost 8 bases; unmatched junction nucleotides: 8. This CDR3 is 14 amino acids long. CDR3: CASSSTGGEEKLFF. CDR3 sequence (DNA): TGTGCCAGCAGTTCTACAGGGGGGGAGGAAAAACTGTTTTTT.

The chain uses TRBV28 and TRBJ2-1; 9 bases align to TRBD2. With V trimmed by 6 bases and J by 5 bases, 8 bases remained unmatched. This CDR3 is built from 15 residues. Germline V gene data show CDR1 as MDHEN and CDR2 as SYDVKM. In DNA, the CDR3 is TGTGCCAGCAGCAACAGCGGGGGGACCCACAATGAGCAGTTCTTC. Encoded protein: CASSNSGGTHNEQFF.

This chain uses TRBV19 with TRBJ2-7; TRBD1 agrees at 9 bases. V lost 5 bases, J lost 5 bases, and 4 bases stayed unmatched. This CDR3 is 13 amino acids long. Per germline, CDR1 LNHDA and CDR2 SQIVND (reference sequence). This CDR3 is CASSGTGNHEQYF. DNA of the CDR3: TGTGCCAGTAGTGGGACAGGGAACCACGAGCAGTACTTC.

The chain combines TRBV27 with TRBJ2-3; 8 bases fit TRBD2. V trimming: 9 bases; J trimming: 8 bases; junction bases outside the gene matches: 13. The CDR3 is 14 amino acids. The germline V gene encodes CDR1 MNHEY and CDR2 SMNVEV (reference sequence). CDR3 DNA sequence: TGTGCCAGGCTCACCGGGGGGGCACTTGGTACGCAGTATTTT. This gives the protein CARLTGGALGTQYF.

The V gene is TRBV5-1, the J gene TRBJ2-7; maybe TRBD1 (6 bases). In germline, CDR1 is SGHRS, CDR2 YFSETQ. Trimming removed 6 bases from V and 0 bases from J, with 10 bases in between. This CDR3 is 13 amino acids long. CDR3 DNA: TGCGCCAGCAAGGGGGACCACTCCTACGAGCAGTACTTC. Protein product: CASKGDHSYEQYF.

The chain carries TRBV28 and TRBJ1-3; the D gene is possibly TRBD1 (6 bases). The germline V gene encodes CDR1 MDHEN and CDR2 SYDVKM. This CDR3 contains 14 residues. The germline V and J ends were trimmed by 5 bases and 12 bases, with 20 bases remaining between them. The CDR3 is CASSQQGYSQHIYF. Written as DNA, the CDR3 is TGTGCCAGCAGTCAGCAGGGGTACTCGCAACACATATATTTT.

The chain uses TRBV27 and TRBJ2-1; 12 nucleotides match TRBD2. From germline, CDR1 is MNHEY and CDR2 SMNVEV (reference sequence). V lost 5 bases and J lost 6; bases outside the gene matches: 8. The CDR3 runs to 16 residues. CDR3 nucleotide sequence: TGTGCCAGCAGTCCCTCGACTAGCGGGGGACCCAATGAGCAGTTCTTC. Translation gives CASSPSTSGGPNEQFF.

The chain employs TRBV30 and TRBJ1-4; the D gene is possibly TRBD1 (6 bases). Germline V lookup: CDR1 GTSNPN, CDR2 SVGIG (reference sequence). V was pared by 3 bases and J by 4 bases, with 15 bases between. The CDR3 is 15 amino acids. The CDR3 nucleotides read TGTGCCTGGAGACCTGGGGACAAAGTTAATGAAAAACTGTTTTTT. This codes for CAWRPGDKVNEKLFF.

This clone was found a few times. DNA for the CDR3: TGTGCCAGCAGCTTACCCGGGACAGGGGCCGCCGGGGAGCTGTTTTTT. Encoded protein: CASSLPGTGAAGELFF. The chain joins TRBV5-4 to TRBJ2-2; 10 bases are a match to TRBD1. With 2 bases clipped from V and 6 bases from J, the junction kept 7 bases outside the gene matches. Per the germline V gene, CDR1 is SGHNT and CDR2 is YYREEE (reference sequence). The CDR3 loop spans 16 amino acids.

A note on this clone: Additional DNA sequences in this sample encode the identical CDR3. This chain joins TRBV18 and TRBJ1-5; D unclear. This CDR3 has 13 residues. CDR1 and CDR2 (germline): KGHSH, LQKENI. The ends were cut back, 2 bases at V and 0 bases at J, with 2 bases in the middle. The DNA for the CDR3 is TGTGCCAGCTCACCATATAGCAATCAGCCCCAGCATTTT. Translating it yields CASSPYSNQPQHF.

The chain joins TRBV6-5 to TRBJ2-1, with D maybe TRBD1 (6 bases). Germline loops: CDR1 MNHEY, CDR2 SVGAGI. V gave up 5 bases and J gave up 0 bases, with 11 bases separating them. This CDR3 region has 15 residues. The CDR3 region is CASSQTGSSYNEQFF. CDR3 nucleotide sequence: TGTGCCAGCAGTCAGACAGGTAGCTCCTACAATGAGCAGTTCTTC.

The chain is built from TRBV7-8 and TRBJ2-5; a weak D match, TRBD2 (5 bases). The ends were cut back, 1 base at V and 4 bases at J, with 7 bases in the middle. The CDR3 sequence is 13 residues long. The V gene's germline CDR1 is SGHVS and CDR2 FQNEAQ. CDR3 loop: CASSLDRGETQYF. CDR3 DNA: TGTGCCAGCAGCTTAGACCGGGGAGAGACCCAGTACTTC.

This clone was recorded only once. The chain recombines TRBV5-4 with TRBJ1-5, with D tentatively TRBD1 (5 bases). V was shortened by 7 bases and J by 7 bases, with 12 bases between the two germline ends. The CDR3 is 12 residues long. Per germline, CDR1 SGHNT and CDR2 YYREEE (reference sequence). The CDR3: CASQKKGQPQHF. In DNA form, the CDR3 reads TGTGCCAGCCAAAAAAAGGGGCAGCCCCAGCATTTT. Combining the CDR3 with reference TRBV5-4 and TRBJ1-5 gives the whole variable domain ETGVTQSPTHLIKTRGQQVTLRCSSQSGHNTVSWYQQALGQGPQFIFQYYREEENGRGNFPPRFSGLQFPNYSSELNVNALELDDSALYLCASQKKGQPQHFGDGTRLSIL.

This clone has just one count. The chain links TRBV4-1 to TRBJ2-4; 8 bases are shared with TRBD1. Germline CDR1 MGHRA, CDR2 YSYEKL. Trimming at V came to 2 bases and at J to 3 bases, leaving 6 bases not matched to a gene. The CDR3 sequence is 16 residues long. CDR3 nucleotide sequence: TGCGCCAGCAGCCAACCCAAGGACAGGGACAAAAACATTCAGTACTTC. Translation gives CASSQPKDRDKNIQYF.

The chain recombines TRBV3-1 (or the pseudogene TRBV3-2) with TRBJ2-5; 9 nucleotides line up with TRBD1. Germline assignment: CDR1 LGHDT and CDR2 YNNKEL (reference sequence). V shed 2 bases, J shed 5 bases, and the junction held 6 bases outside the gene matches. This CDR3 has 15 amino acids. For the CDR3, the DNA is TGTGCCAGCAGCCAATCCGGGACAGGGTGGGAGACCCAGTACTTC. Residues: CASSQSGTGWETQYF.

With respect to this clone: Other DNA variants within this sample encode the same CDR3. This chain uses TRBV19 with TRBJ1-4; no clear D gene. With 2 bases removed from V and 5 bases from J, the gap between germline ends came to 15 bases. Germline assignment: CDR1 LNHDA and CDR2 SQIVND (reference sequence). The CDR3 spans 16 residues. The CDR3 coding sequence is TGTGCCAGTAGTATATTGGGAGGAACGGGGAATGAAAAACTGTTTTTT. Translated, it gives CASSILGGTGNEKLFF.

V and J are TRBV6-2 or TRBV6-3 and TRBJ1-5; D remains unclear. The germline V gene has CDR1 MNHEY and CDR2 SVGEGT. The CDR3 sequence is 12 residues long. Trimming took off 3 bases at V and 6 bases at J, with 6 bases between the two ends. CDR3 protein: CASSYPVQPQHF. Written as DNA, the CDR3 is TGTGCCAGCAGTTATCCTGTTCAGCCCCAGCATTTT.

CDR3 amino acids: CASSIQTGGLVNTEAFF. The CDR3 bases are TGTGCCAGCAGCATTCAAACAGGGGGCTTGGTGAACACTGAAGCTTTCTTT. The J gene is TRBJ1-1, the V gene TRBV7-9, with 9 bases lining up with TRBD1. The CDR3 length is 17 residues. V lost 5 bases and J lost 0; bases outside the gene matches: 10. Germline-derived CDR1 and CDR2 are SEHNR and FQNEAQ (reference sequence).

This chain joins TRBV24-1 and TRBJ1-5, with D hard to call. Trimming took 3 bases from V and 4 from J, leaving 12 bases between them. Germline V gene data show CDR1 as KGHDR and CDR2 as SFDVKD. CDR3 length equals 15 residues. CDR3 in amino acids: CATSDGGPLNQPQHF. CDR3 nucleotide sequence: TGTGCCACCAGTGATGGAGGGCCCTTAAATCAGCCCCAGCATTTT.

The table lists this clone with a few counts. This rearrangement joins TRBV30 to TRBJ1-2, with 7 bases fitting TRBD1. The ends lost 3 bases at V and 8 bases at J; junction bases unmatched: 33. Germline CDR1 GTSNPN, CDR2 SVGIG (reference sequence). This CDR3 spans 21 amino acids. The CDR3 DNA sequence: TGTGCCTGGAGGGAACCCCGATTCGACAGGGTAGATGTAGGTTCCTCTACCGGCTACACCTTC. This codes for CAWREPRFDRVDVGSSTGYTF.